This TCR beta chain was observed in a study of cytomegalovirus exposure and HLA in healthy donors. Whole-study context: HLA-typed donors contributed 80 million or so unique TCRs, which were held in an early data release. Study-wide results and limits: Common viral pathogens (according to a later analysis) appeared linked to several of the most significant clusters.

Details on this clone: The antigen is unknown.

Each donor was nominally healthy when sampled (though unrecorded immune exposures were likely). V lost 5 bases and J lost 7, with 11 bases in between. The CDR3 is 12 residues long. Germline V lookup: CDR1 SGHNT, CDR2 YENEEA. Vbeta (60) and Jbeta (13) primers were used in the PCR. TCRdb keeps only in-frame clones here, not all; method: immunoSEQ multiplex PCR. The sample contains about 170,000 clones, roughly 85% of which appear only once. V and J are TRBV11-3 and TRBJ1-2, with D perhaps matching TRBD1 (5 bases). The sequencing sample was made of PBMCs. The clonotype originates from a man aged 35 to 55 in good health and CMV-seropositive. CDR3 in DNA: TGTGCCAGCAGCCCCCAGGGCGGTGGCTACACCTTC. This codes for CASSPQGGGYTF.